Reported below is one T cell receptor (beta chain). The record originates from a study of T cell changes during pregnancy in multiple sclerosis. Using immunoSEQ multiplex PCR, the repertoire was profiled, and TCRdb retains in-frame clones only, with some absent. The sample lists some 18,000 clones, about 87% seen once, with less than 15% in the top ten. The CDR3 has 15 amino acids. Germline CDR1 reads SEHNR; CDR2 reads FQNEAQ (reference sequence). V was pared by 2 bases and J by 3 bases, with 7 bases of the junction left unmatched. This sequence originates from a female donor in good health, enrolled as a control in a pregnancy study. V and J are TRBV7-9 and TRBJ2-7; 7 bases are a match to TRBD1. The sequencing used CD8+ T cells from peripheral blood mononuclear cells, collected in the third trimester of pregnancy. CDR3 bases: TGTGCCAGCAGCTTACCCGGGACAGCCGACTACGAGCAGTACTTC. This translates into CASSLPGTADYEQYF.